This T cell receptor (beta chain) comes out of a study of T-cell memory formation after mild COVID-19. Turning to the study itself: TCR clusters largely stayed donor specific. Study-wide findings and caveats: Cross-reactive memory seemingly joined, as some responding clones were found in pre-infection memory. Contracting clones localized mainly to CM and EM when CD4+ and mainly to EMRA when CD8+. Second-wave clones reaching peak frequency on day 37 lacked confirmed SARS-CoV-2 specificity.

This CDR3 region has 14 residues. Trimming stripped 0 bases from V and 4 bases from J, with 13 bases between. Per germline, CDR1 DFQATT and CDR2 SNEGSKA (reference sequence). Regarding this clonotype: Its specificity is unknown.

Using its own MiXCR run on the 5' RACE reads, TCRdb lists one record per CDR3 protein. The data hold around 370,000 distinct CDR3 sequences, with 20% to 25% observed a single time. Input material: PBMCs or a T cell subset sorted from them (not recorded which). The source of this sequence is an adult woman who had mild COVID-19 (a few samples of this study predate the infection). Cell type and time point are not known. This chain uses TRBV20-1 with TRBJ2-7; D call uncertain. The CDR3 region is CSARDLVVGYEQYF. The CDR3 bases are TGCAGTGCTAGAGATTTGGTGGTAGGGTACGAGCAGTACTTC.